The clone carrying this T cell receptor (beta chain) was picked up a small number of times. The sample is drawn from a study of T cell repertoires in cytomegalovirus infection. The J segment lost 3 bases and the V segment lost 5 bases, leaving 7 bases of the junction unmatched. Looked up from germline, CDR1 is SGHVS and CDR2 is FNYEAQ. This CDR3 region has 15 residues. One entry per CDR3 protein, called by TCRdb with MiXCR from the reads. Of approximately 320,000 distinct CDR3 sequences in the sample, around 9.5% were seen once. The origin of this receptor is a human donor in good health (CMV status not recorded). Some clones in this sample may be carry-over from other donors' samples. The chain is built from TRBV7-6 and TRBJ2-7; 10 bases match TRBD1. The sample was PBMCs. The CDR3 DNA reads TGTGCCAGCAGCCCCCGGACAGGGGGACACTACGAGCAGTACTTC. This sequence encodes CASSPRTGGHYEQYF.